This is a list of T cell receptor beta chains from one sample in a study of cytomegalovirus exposure and HLA in healthy donors. Clones were sequenced by immunoSEQ multiplex PCR, and TCRdb holds only the in-frame ones, with some missing. The sample lists about 120,000 clones, roughly 90% occurring once. The sequencing sample was made of PBMCs. The source is a woman between 18 and 30 years old in good health and CMV-seropositive. CDR3s include the opening cysteine and the closing phenylalanine or tryptophan. The order of the fields is V gene, clone size, J gene, CDR3 protein. Clone size, where shown, is once, few, many, or a class for clones that have expanded.

v_call: TRBV6-5; clone_size: -; j_call: TRBJ1-2; cdr3_aa: CASSGFPSNYGYTF
v_call: TRBV19; clone_size: once; j_call: TRBJ2-7; cdr3_aa: CASSADSYEQYF
v_call: TRBV29-1; clone_size: -; j_call: TRBJ2-3; cdr3_aa: CSVEEIGDRGPDTQYF
v_call: TRBV6-5; clone_size: -; j_call: TRBJ2-1; cdr3_aa: CASSYSRQDNEQFF
v_call: TRBV25-1; clone_size: -; j_call: TRBJ1-2; cdr3_aa: CASSERRQGNYGYTF
v_call: TRBV9; clone_size: -; j_call: TRBJ2-1; cdr3_aa: CASSVAGGGYNEQFF
v_call: TRBV5-1; clone_size: -; j_call: TRBJ2-2; cdr3_aa: CASKGQGSFTGELFF
v_call: TRBV19; clone_size: -; j_call: TRBJ1-4; cdr3_aa: CASSGPGSLNEKLFF
v_call: TRBV25-1; clone_size: few; j_call: TRBJ1-1; cdr3_aa: CASSVVVGGEAFF
v_call: TRBV7-9; clone_size: -; j_call: TRBJ1-6; cdr3_aa: CASSPDSRVSLHF
v_call: TRBV11-3; clone_size: -; j_call: TRBJ2-7; cdr3_aa: CASSPGTRPFEQYF
v_call: TRBV15; clone_size: -; j_call: TRBJ1-1; cdr3_aa: CATSRRSPLQGKGEAFF
v_call: TRBV29-1; clone_size: -; j_call: TRBJ1-2; cdr3_aa: CSVETGGSGYTF
v_call: TRBV5-1; clone_size: -; j_call: TRBJ2-3; cdr3_aa: CASSLGFTGTDTQYF
v_call: TRBV28; clone_size: -; j_call: TRBJ2-5; cdr3_aa: CASSSWGGLDETQYF
v_call: TRBV4-1; clone_size: -; j_call: TRBJ2-1; cdr3_aa: CASSQDRAGGLGEQFF
v_call: TRBV6-5; clone_size: -; j_call: TRBJ1-2; cdr3_aa: CASSYSSFGTTYGYTF
v_call: TRBV9; clone_size: -; j_call: TRBJ1-6; cdr3_aa: CASSSQDRLGSPLHF
v_call: TRBV14; clone_size: -; j_call: TRBJ1-2; cdr3_aa: CASSQDWGQREGYTF
v_call: TRBV29-1; clone_size: -; j_call: TRBJ2-2; cdr3_aa: CSVGGRGGTGELFF
v_call: TRBV2; clone_size: -; j_call: TRBJ1-1; cdr3_aa: CASSTNTGGSTWTEAFF
v_call: TRBV4-1; clone_size: -; j_call: TRBJ1-2; cdr3_aa: CASSQEDRAYYGYTF
v_call: TRBV2; clone_size: few; j_call: TRBJ2-7; cdr3_aa: CASRGDRIEQYF
v_call: TRBV5-1; clone_size: -; j_call: TRBJ1-1; cdr3_aa: CASSATRTGSNTEAFF
v_call: TRBV7-8; clone_size: -; j_call: TRBJ1-5; cdr3_aa: CASSLMGRGLGQPQHF
v_call: TRBV13; clone_size: -; j_call: TRBJ2-7; cdr3_aa: CASSPGQGGYEQYF
v_call: TRBV28; clone_size: -; j_call: TRBJ2-1; cdr3_aa: CASSPTGTGPNEQFF
v_call: TRBV18; clone_size: -; j_call: TRBJ2-1; cdr3_aa: CASSPSGGYNEQFF
v_call: TRBV19; clone_size: -; j_call: TRBJ2-6; cdr3_aa: CASKLAGVSGANVLTF
v_call: TRBV7-2; clone_size: -; j_call: TRBJ1-2; cdr3_aa: CASSLGKGFNYGYTF
v_call: TRBV6-1; clone_size: -; j_call: TRBJ1-5; cdr3_aa: CASTKALSNQPQHF
v_call: TRBV13; clone_size: -; j_call: TRBJ2-7; cdr3_aa: CASSLGQVVYEQYF
v_call: TRBV19; clone_size: -; j_call: TRBJ1-2; cdr3_aa: CASSIGTDANYGYTF
v_call: TRBV5-5; clone_size: -; j_call: TRBJ2-2; cdr3_aa: CASSSGQRITGELFF
v_call: TRBV5-5; clone_size: once; j_call: TRBJ1-2; cdr3_aa: CASSLEGQGRQYTF
v_call: TRBV10-3; clone_size: -; j_call: TRBJ2-1; cdr3_aa: CAIRDKVNEQFF
v_call: TRBV5-4; clone_size: -; j_call: TRBJ1-3; cdr3_aa: CASSFGDSKVYF
v_call: TRBV6-4; clone_size: -; j_call: TRBJ2-4; cdr3_aa: CASSPTVRDRGFLAKNIQYF
v_call: TRBV11-2; clone_size: -; j_call: TRBJ2-5; cdr3_aa: CASSFRRDRGQQETQYF
v_call: TRBV5-4; clone_size: -; j_call: TRBJ2-5; cdr3_aa: CASSFDLGGAGQTQYF
v_call: TRBV27; clone_size: -; j_call: TRBJ1-5; cdr3_aa: CASSFSSNQPQHF
v_call: TRBV7-2; clone_size: -; j_call: TRBJ1-4; cdr3_aa: CASSLELARGYEKLFF
v_call: TRBV30; clone_size: -; j_call: TRBJ1-2; cdr3_aa: CAWRAGTGGNYGYTF
v_call: TRBV29-1; clone_size: -; j_call: TRBJ1-2; cdr3_aa: CSVGHNYGYTF
v_call: TRBV27; clone_size: -; j_call: TRBJ1-4; cdr3_aa: CASSQRTGQGGEKLFF
v_call: TRBV5-1; clone_size: -; j_call: TRBJ2-5; cdr3_aa: CASSLAGGKETQYF
v_call: TRBV4-3; clone_size: -; j_call: TRBJ1-4; cdr3_aa: CASSQDRDRWEKLFF
v_call: TRBV7-9; clone_size: -; j_call: TRBJ2-6; cdr3_aa: CASSLVVLGGFSGANVLTF
v_call: TRBV6-4; clone_size: once; j_call: TRBJ2-1; cdr3_aa: CASSALAGGNEQFF
v_call: TRBV9; clone_size: -; j_call: TRBJ1-1; cdr3_aa: CASSGPDRGVREAFF
v_call: TRBV4-1; clone_size: -; j_call: TRBJ2-3; cdr3_aa: CASSQDQGEADTQYF
v_call: TRBV10-3; clone_size: -; j_call: TRBJ2-3; cdr3_aa: CAISESSTGITDTQYF
v_call: TRBV9; clone_size: -; j_call: TRBJ1-4; cdr3_aa: CASSATGGHSNEKLFF
v_call: TRBV6-4; clone_size: -; j_call: TRBJ2-1; cdr3_aa: CASRTLGLAGGWDEQFF
v_call: TRBV5-1; clone_size: -; j_call: TRBJ2-7; cdr3_aa: CASSSDTHYEQYF
v_call: TRBV4-3; clone_size: -; j_call: TRBJ2-1; cdr3_aa: CASSPRLVSIEQFF
v_call: TRBV7-2; clone_size: -; j_call: TRBJ1-4; cdr3_aa: CASSLHIRGSTNEKLFF
v_call: TRBV19; clone_size: -; j_call: TRBJ1-2; cdr3_aa: CASTDRGYGYTF
v_call: TRBV6-1; clone_size: -; j_call: TRBJ2-7; cdr3_aa: CASSELSTDTYEQYF